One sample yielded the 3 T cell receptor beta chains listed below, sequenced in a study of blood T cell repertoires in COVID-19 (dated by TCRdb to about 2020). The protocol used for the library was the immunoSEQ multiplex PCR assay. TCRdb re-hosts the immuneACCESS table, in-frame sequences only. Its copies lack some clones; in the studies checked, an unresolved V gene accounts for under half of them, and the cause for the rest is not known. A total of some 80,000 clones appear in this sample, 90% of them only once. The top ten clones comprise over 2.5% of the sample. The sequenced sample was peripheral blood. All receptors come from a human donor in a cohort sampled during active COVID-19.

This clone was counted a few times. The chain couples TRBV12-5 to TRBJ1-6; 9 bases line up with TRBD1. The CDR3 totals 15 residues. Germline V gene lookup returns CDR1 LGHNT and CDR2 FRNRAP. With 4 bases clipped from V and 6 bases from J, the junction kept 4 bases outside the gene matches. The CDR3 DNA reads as TGTGCTAGTGGTTGGGGACAGGGTCTTAATTCACCCCTCCACTTT. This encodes CASGWGQGLNSPLHF.

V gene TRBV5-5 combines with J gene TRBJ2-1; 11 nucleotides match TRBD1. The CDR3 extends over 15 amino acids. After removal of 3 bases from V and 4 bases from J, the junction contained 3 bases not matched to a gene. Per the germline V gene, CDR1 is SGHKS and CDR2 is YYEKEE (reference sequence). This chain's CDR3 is CASSSGTGGYNEQFF. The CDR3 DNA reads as TGTGCCAGCAGCTCAGGGACAGGGGGGTACAATGAGCAGTTCTTC. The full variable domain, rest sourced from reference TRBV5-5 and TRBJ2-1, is DAGVTQSPTHLIKTRGQQVTLRCSPISGHKSVSWYQQVLGQGPQFIFQYYEKEERGRGNFPDRFSARQFPNYSSELNVNALLLGDSALYLCASSSGTGGYNEQFFGPGTRLTVL.

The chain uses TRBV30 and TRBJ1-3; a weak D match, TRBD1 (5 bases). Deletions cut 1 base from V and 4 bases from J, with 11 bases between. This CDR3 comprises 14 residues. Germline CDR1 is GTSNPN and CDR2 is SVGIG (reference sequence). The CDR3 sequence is CAWSAGTQGNTIYF. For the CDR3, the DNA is TGTGCCTGGAGTGCCGGGACTCAAGGAAACACCATATATTTT.